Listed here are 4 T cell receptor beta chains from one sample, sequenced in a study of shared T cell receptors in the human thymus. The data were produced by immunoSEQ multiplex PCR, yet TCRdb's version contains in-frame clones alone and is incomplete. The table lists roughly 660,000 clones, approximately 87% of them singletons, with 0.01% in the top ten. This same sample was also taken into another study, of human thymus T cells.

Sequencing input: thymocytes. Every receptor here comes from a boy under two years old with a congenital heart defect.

CDR3 nucleotides: TGTGCCAGCAGTACGGACAGGGGGTTTGCCGGGGAGCTGTTTTTT. This translates into CASSTDRGFAGELFF. The J gene is TRBJ2-2, the V gene TRBV6-1; 10 bases match TRBD1. The CDR3 totals 15 residues. The junction had 6 bases not matched to a gene; V was cut back by 5 bases and J by 6 bases. CDR1 MNHNS and CDR2 SASEGT come from the germline V gene.

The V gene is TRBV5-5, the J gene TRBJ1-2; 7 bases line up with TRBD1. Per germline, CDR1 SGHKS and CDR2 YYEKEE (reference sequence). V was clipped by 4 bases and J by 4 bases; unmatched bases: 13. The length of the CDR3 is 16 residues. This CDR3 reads CASSTGRQGDVYGYTF. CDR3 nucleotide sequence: TGTGCCAGCAGCACAGGAAGGCAGGGGGACGTCTATGGCTACACCTTC.

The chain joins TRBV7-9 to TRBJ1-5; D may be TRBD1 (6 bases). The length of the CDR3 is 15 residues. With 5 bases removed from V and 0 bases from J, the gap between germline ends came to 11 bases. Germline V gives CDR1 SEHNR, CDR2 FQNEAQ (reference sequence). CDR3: CASSISGVSNQPQHF. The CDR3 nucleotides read TGTGCCAGCAGCATCTCAGGGGTTAGCAATCAGCCCCAGCATTTT.

CDR3 protein: CASSRSASGDGDTDTQYF. CDR3 bases: TGTGCCAGCAGTAGGTCGGCTAGCGGAGATGGGGACACAGATACGCAGTATTTT. The rearrangement links TRBV6-4 to TRBJ2-3, with 7 nucleotides matching TRBD2. CDR1 MRHNA and CDR2 SNTAGT come from the germline V gene. The CDR3 loop spans 18 amino acids. The J segment lost 2 bases and the V segment lost 5 bases, leaving 16 bases of the junction unmatched.